This TCR beta chain was obtained from a study of molecular identifiers for immune sequencing clone quantification. On the study more broadly: Five portions were made in replicates from RNA of roughly 20,000 or 100,000 naive CD8 cells, and four underwent sequencing.

TCRdb analysed the PCR reads with MiXCR anew, one entry per CDR3 protein. The profile shows 490,000 or so distinct CDR3 sequences, around 23% of them singletons. Study findings and constraints: Among about a million naive cells, spiked Jurkat TCR RNA from a single cell was reportedly detectable.

The CDR3 is 13 amino acids. Germline V gene lookup returns CDR1 MNHEY and CDR2 SVGAGI. The count of this clonotype is one. The antigen remains undetermined. This may stem from a read error, because a much larger clone lies one nucleotide away. Sequencing was done on a sample of naive CD8+ T cells from blood, with Jurkat cell RNA spiked in. This sample's subset: FACS-sorted CD8+CD4-CCR7+CD45RA+ naive T cells. V gene TRBV6-5 combines with J gene TRBJ2-7; D is unclear. This clonotype was obtained from a human donor in good health. Some libraries in this study had Jurkat cell RNA spiked in. CDR3: CASSYSHGYVQYF. CDR3 DNA: TGTGCCAGCAGTTACTCGCACGGATACGTGCAGTACTTC.